What follows are 23 T cell receptor beta chains derived from one specimen sequenced in a study of cytotoxic CD8 clonotypes in ibrutinib-treated CLL. TCRdb keeps only in-frame clones here, not all; method: immunoSEQ multiplex PCR. The table lists tens of thousands of clones, roughly 50% of them singletons. The sample consisted of PBMCs, taken after 24 months of ibrutinib treatment. These receptors all stem from a human donor with chronic lymphocytic leukemia.

V and J are TRBV5-1 and TRBJ1-1, with D unresolved. This CDR3 contains 15 residues. Trimming stripped 4 bases from V and 4 bases from J, with 17 bases between. Germline CDR1 and CDR2: SGHRS and YFSETQ. CDR3 loop: CASSPKVGLGTEAFF. The CDR3 DNA reads as TGCGCCAGCAGCCCCAAGGTCGGGCTGGGCACTGAAGCTTTCTTT.

This clone was found a few times. The chain couples TRBV5-8 to TRBJ2-1; D possibly matches TRBD1 or TRBD2 (5 bases each). The CDR3 contains 15 residues. V lost 0 bases, J lost 15 bases, and 22 bases lay in between. CDR1 SGHTS and CDR2 YDEGEE come from the germline V gene. CDR3 region: CASSLVFGTTRNWFF. The DNA of the CDR3 is TGTGCCAGCAGCTTGGTCTTCGGGACCACCCGGAATTGGTTCTTC.

This chain connects TRBV6-4 to TRBJ2-1; 14 bases align to TRBD2. V lost 9 bases and J lost 8; bases outside the gene matches: 9. The CDR3 totals 15 residues. CDR1 and CDR2 (germline): MRHNA, SNTAGT. CDR3 protein: CARDPGLAGVYEQFF. CDR3 coding DNA: TGTGCCAGGGACCCGGGACTAGCGGGAGTTTATGAGCAGTTCTTC.

This clone occurred a few times. This rearrangement joins TRBV7-2 to TRBJ2-7; 11 nucleotides agree with TRBD1. After removal of 6 bases from V and 5 bases from J, the junction contained 9 bases not matched to a gene. Germline-derived CDR1 and CDR2 are SGHTA and FQGNSA. The CDR3 consists of 15 residues. CDR3 loop: CASRRTGGHGDEQYF. Here the CDR3 DNA reads TGTGCCAGCAGGCGGACAGGGGGCCATGGGGACGAGCAGTACTTC.

This clone was counted many times. The CDR3 sequence: CASTAGQGAYQAFF. CDR3 nucleotides: TGTGCCTCGACGGCGGGACAGGGGGCGTATCAAGCTTTCTTT. J is TRBJ1-1 and V is TRBV19, with 12 positions matching TRBD1. The length of the CDR3 is 14 residues. From germline, CDR1 is LNHDA and CDR2 SQIVND (reference sequence). V lost 11 bases, J lost 9 bases, and 13 bases stayed unmatched.

The rearrangement joins TRBV5-1 to TRBJ2-6; TRBD2 might be the D (6 bases). The CDR3 totals 16 residues. Trimming stripped 4 bases from V and 4 bases from J, with 15 bases between. Per the germline V gene, CDR1 is SGHRS and CDR2 is YFSETQ. The CDR3 protein is CASSRGWEAGANVLTF. In DNA form, the CDR3 reads TGCGCCAGCAGCCGGGGCTGGGAGGCGGGGGCCAACGTCCTGACTTTC.

This rearrangement joins TRBV30 to TRBJ2-5; D ambiguous. Germline lookup yields CDR1 GTSNPN and CDR2 SVGIG (reference sequence). There are 13 residues in the CDR3. The V and J ends lost 1 base and 4 bases respectively, with 10 bases between them. The CDR3 DNA reads TGTGCCTGGAGTGGTCAGTGGGGAGAGACCCAGTACTTC. This translates into CAWSGQWGETQYF.

The chain links TRBV28 to TRBJ1-1; perhaps TRBD1 as D (6 bases). Trimming removed 6 bases from V and 4 bases from J, with 15 bases in between. The CDR3 loop spans 14 amino acids. CDR1 and CDR2 from the germline V gene are MDHEN and SYDVKM. The CDR3 coding sequence is TGTGCCAGCAGCTTAGGGGGGGCATCCACTGAAGCTTTCTTT. This sequence encodes CASSLGGASTEAFF.

The V call is TRBV5-8, the J call TRBJ1-5; 9 positions agree with TRBD1. V shed 4 bases, J shed 5 bases, and the junction held 7 bases outside the gene matches. This CDR3 contains 15 residues. CDR1 is SGHTS, CDR2 YDEGEE, per germline. CDR3 loop: CASSRTGDADQPQHF. CDR3 nucleotides: TGTGCCAGCAGCAGGACAGGGGATGCGGATCAGCCCCAGCATTTT.

This clone occurred a few times. The gene calls are TRBV10-3 and TRBJ2-1, with D possibly matching TRBD1 (5 bases). Germline CDR1 is ENHRY and CDR2 is SYGVKD. Deletions cut 8 bases from V and 0 bases from J, with 8 bases between. CDR3 size: 13 residues. This chain's CDR3 is CAIGQGSYNEQFF. CDR3 sequence (DNA): TGTGCCATCGGGCAGGGCTCCTACAATGAGCAGTTCTTC.

The V and J genes are TRBV11-2 and TRBJ2-1; D ambiguous. Germline assignment: CDR1 SGHAT and CDR2 FQNNGV. The V gene lost 1 base and the J gene lost 6 bases, with 4 bases spanning the gap. This CDR3 has 12 residues. The CDR3 region is CASSLVVNEQFF. Written as DNA, the CDR3 is TGTGCCAGCAGCTTAGTTGTCAATGAGCAGTTCTTC.

The chain is built from TRBV28 and TRBJ2-1; TRBD2 matches at 8 bases. CDR3 length: 12 amino acids. The germline V gene has CDR1 MDHEN and CDR2 SYDVKM. Trimming at V came to 3 bases and at J to 9 bases, leaving 1 base not matched to a gene. The CDR3 nucleotides read TGTGCCAGCAGTTTTCGGGGGGGTGAGCAGTTCTTC. Translation gives CASSFRGGEQFF.

The rearrangement joins TRBV7-9 to TRBJ1-2, with TRBD1 as a possible D gene (6 bases). V was trimmed by 4 bases and J by 4 bases, leaving 10 bases between them. The CDR3 loop spans 13 amino acids. The germline CDR1 and CDR2 sequences are SEHNR and FQNEAQ (reference sequence). CDR3 sequence (DNA): TGTGCCAGCAGCTCGGGGACAACCTATGGCTACACCTTC. Amino acids: CASSSGTTYGYTF.

The sample holds a few counts of this clone. This sequence joins TRBV19 and TRBJ2-2; tentative D call: TRBD1 (6 bases). V lost 5 bases, J lost 6 bases, and 13 bases lay in between. In germline, CDR1 is LNHDA, CDR2 SQIVND (reference sequence). CDR3 length equals 14 residues. For the CDR3, the DNA is TGTGCCAGTAGTCGGGACATTCGGGCCGGGGAGCTGTTTTTT. It is translated as CASSRDIRAGELFF.

The V call is TRBV7-2, the J call TRBJ1-2; D call uncertain. Germline CDR1 and CDR2: SGHTA and FQGNSA. The CDR3 has 15 amino acids. Trimming stripped 5 bases from V and 4 bases from J, with 17 bases between. CDR3 sequence reads: CASSATTNRIYGYTF. CDR3 nucleotide sequence: TGTGCCAGCAGCGCAACAACCAACAGAATCTATGGCTACACCTTC.

The chain is built from TRBV27 and TRBJ2-7, with TRBD1 identical over 7 bases. The CDR3 length is 14 residues. Trimming at V came to 3 bases and at J to 5 bases, leaving 7 bases not matched to a gene. Germline V gene sequence: CDR1 MNHEY, CDR2 SMNVEV (reference sequence). CDR3 nucleotide sequence: TGTGCCAGCAGTTTCGACAGGGTGATGGACGAGCAGTACTTC. Translated: CASSFDRVMDEQYF.

The V and J genes are TRBV6-5 and TRBJ1-3; D gene uncertain. This CDR3 spans 13 amino acids. The V end lost 8 bases, the J end lost 0 bases, and 8 bases lay between the germline ends. Germline assignment: CDR1 MNHEY and CDR2 SVGAGI. The CDR3 bases are TGTGCCAGCCGACGGTACTCTGGAAACACCATATATTTT. Protein sequence: CASRRYSGNTIYF.

The V and J genes are TRBV18 and TRBJ2-4; a possible D gene is TRBD1 (6 bases). The CDR3 loop spans 16 amino acids. Trimming pared 6 bases from V and 3 bases from J, leaving 18 bases between. The germline gives CDR1 KGHSH, CDR2 LQKENI. The CDR3 region has the DNA TGTGCCAGCTCGCAAGGGGGTGTTCGGGGCAAAAACATTCAGTACTTC. Translated: CASSQGGVRGKNIQYF.

This CDR3 reads CASGGSYTEAFF. The CDR3 nucleotides are TGTGCCAGCGGGGGCAGTTACACTGAAGCTTTCTTT. This chain connects TRBV2 to TRBJ1-1; weak D call: TRBD1 (6 bases). Germline values: CDR1 SNHLY, CDR2 FYNNEI. V lost 8 bases and J 3 bases, leaving 10 bases between the germline ends. The CDR3 consists of 12 residues. The variable domain in full, with the rest retrieved from reference TRBV2 and TRBJ1-1, is EPEVTQTPSHQVTQMGQEVILRCVPISNHLYFYWYRQILGQKVEFLVSFYNNEISEKSEIFDDQFSVERPDGSNFTLKIRSTKLEDSAMYFCASGGSYTEAFFGQGTRLTVV.

The chain recombines TRBV4-2 with TRBJ2-1; weak D call: TRBD1 (5 bases). Deletions cut 4 bases from V and 6 bases from J, with 10 bases between. The CDR3 length is 13 residues. The V gene's germline CDR1 is LGHNA and CDR2 YNFKEQ. Written as DNA, the CDR3 is TGTGCCAGCAGCCCAACAAGGGGCAATGAGCAGTTCTTC. Its protein is CASSPTRGNEQFF.

V usage is TRBV30 and J usage is TRBJ1-2; 8 positions match TRBD1. V was pared by 5 bases and J by 2 bases, with 4 bases of the junction left unmatched. This CDR3 spans 13 amino acids. Looked up from germline, CDR1 is GTSNPN and CDR2 is SVGIG (reference sequence). The CDR3 is CAWGQGLNYGYTF. In DNA form, the CDR3 reads TGTGCCTGGGGACAGGGATTGAACTATGGCTACACCTTC.

This clone was counted a few times. V and J are TRBV11-2 and TRBJ2-3; D gene ambiguous. V dropped 1 base and J dropped 2 bases, with 10 bases sitting between them. This CDR3 spans 15 amino acids. Germline CDR1 reads SGHAT; CDR2 reads FQNNGV. The CDR3 loop is CASSLGYLNTDTQYF. In DNA, the CDR3 is TGTGCCAGCAGCTTAGGGTACCTAAACACAGATACGCAGTATTTT.

The chain carries TRBV5-5 and TRBJ2-7; D ambiguous. This CDR3 is 15 amino acids long. The germline CDR1 and CDR2 sequences are SGHKS and YYEKEE (reference sequence). The ends were cut back, 4 bases at V and 3 bases at J, with 17 bases in the middle. CDR3 sequence: CASSPLGSSGYEQYF. The CDR3 DNA follows: TGTGCCAGCAGCCCGCTAGGGTCTTCCGGCTACGAGCAGTACTTC. Together with reference TRBV5-5 and TRBJ2-7, the CDR3 gives the full variable domain: DAGVTQSPTHLIKTRGQQVTLRCSPISGHKSVSWYQQVLGQGPQFIFQYYEKEERGRGNFPDRFSARQFPNYSSELNVNALLLGDSALYLCASSPLGSSGYEQYFGPGTRLTVT.